This TCR beta chain is drawn from a study of human T cells and chemical hapten exposure. TCRdb processed the RACE reads anew with MiXCR; each CDR3 protein has one entry. The top ten hold about 3% of the sample, which has approximately 97,000 distinct CDR3 sequences, over 9.5% seen once. This clonotype was detected ten times or more. CDR1 and CDR2 (germline): MDHEN, SYDVKM. The J segment lost 3 bases and the V segment lost 9 bases, leaving 16 bases of the junction unmatched. The CDR3 covers 16 residues. Time point here: patch test 2, 6 weeks after DPC sensitization. The sample's treatment: therapeutic diphenylcyclopropenone sensitization with weekly scalp DPC.

The material was whole blood, obtained in connection with sensitization to the hapten diphenylcyclopropenone (DPC). The V and J genes are TRBV28 and TRBJ1-2; 7 positions agree with TRBD1. This clonotype was obtained from a woman between 40 and 50 years old with alopecia areata. Some clones in this sample may be carry-over from other donors' samples. CDR3 in DNA: TGTGCCAGTTTCCGGGACGGGACAGTCTATGACTATGGCTACACCTTC. It codes for CASFRDGTVYDYGYTF.